Below are 18 T cell receptor beta chains sequenced from a single sample in a study of regulatory T cells in long-lasting Graves disease. Described time point: persistent/refractory GD, antithyroid drugs over 5 years with positive TRAb. From RNA extracted from PBMCs, the TCR library was made. Researchers made TCR beta libraries by using iRepertoire HTBI primers and running Arm-PCR on CDR3 regions. TCRdb reanalysed the multiplex PCR reads using MiXCR and keeps one entry per CDR3 protein. The data contain roughly 360,000 distinct CDR3 sequences, around 23% of them singletons. The source material was peripheral blood mononuclear cells (PBMCs), sampled when the disease was refractory, from a patient treated with antithyroid drugs. These TCRs come from a woman between 40 and 50 years old with Graves disease.

This clonotype was picked up many times. V usage is TRBV28 and J usage is TRBJ2-7; D gene ambiguous. The CDR3 contains 14 residues. Germline CDR1 MDHEN, CDR2 SYDVKM. Deletions cut 5 bases from V and 0 bases from J, with 11 bases between. CDR3 protein: CASSLRLVSYEQYF. As DNA, the CDR3 is TGTGCCAGCAGTCTCCGTTTAGTCTCCTACGAGCAGTACTTC. The full variable domain, its missing parts supplied by reference TRBV28 and TRBJ2-7, is DVKVTQSSRYLVKRTGEKVFLECVQDMDHENMFWYRQDPGLGLRLIYFSYDVKMKEKGDIPEGYSVSREKKERFSLILESASTNQTSMYLCASSLRLVSYEQYFGPGTRLTVT.

The chain uses TRBV20-1 and TRBJ1-3, with D tentatively TRBD1 (5 bases). V gave up 0 bases and J gave up 0 bases, with 12 bases separating them. Germline V gene lookup returns CDR1 DFQATT and CDR2 SNEGSKA (reference sequence). The CDR3 has 16 amino acids. The CDR3 sequence: CSARDLNRFSGNTIYF. The CDR3 nucleotides read TGCAGTGCTAGAGATCTTAACAGGTTCTCTGGAAACACCATATATTTT.

Ten or more counts support this clonotype. The chain is built from TRBV12-3 or TRBV12-4 and TRBJ1-5; tentatively, D is TRBD1 (5 bases). The CDR3 is 16 amino acids. The V gene lost 3 bases and the J gene lost 4 bases, with 16 bases spanning the gap. Here the CDR3 reads CASSFGGGGGNQPQHF. Written as DNA, the CDR3 is TGTGCCAGCAGTTTCGGGGGTGGCGGGGGAAATCAGCCCCAGCATTTT.

The rearrangement joins TRBV7-9 to TRBJ2-4, with D tentatively TRBD2 (7 bases). V dropped 4 bases and J dropped 7 bases, with 26 bases sitting between them. CDR1 and CDR2 (germline): SEHNR, FQNEAQ (reference sequence). The CDR3 has 18 amino acids. CDR3 coding DNA: TGTGCCAGCAGCTCCGGGGGGCGGGCACACGAGATTATTAACATTCAGTACTTC. It yields the protein CASSSGGRAHEIINIQYF.

A note on this clonotype: A much larger clone lies a single base off, so this may be a read error. V and J are TRBV20-1 and TRBJ2-7; 9 nucleotides align to TRBD2. Germline-derived CDR1 and CDR2 are DFQATT and SNEGSKA (reference sequence). The CDR3 is 14 amino acids. The junction had 7 bases not matched to a gene; V was cut back by 1 base and J by 6 bases. The CDR3 loop reads CSARGVAGGVEQYF. The CDR3 DNA is TGCAGTGCTAGAGGTGTCGCGGGAGGGGTCGAGCAGTACTTC.

This clonotype has ten or more counts. J is TRBJ2-6 and V is TRBV10-1, with D hard to call. Per germline, CDR1 WNHNN and CDR2 SYGVQD (reference sequence). Between the trimmed V and J ends, which lost 3 bases and 4 bases, there was a span of 4 bases. The CDR3 extends over 13 amino acids. Here the CDR3 reads CASSEEGANVLTF. For the CDR3, the DNA is TGCGCCAGCAGTGAAGAGGGGGCCAACGTCCTGACTTTC.

This clonotype occurred a few times. The chain uses TRBV7-8 and TRBJ2-6; TRBD2 might be the D (7 bases). This CDR3 has 19 amino acids. Trimming removed 7 bases at V and 0 bases at J, with 22 bases between. The germline gives CDR1 SGHVS, CDR2 FQNEAQ. The CDR3 spells CASTSSGGSVSSGANVLTF. DNA of the CDR3: TGTGCCAGCACCTCCTCGGGGGGCAGTGTTAGCTCTGGGGCCAACGTCCTGACTTTC.

The chain has TRBV18 and TRBJ2-7; D is unresolved. The CDR3 spans 12 residues. Germline V gives CDR1 KGHSH, CDR2 LQKENI. The V end lost 4 bases, the J end lost 6 bases, and 10 bases lay between the germline ends. The CDR3 spells CASSLTVREQYF. The DNA for the CDR3 is TGTGCCAGCTCACTCACGGTGCGCGAGCAGTACTTC. The full variable domain, its missing parts supplied by reference TRBV18 and TRBJ2-7, is NAGVMQNPRHLVRRRGQEARLRCSPMKGHSHVYWYRQLPEEGLKFMVYLQKENIIDESGMPKERFSAEFPKEGPSILRIQQVVRGDSAAYFCASSLTVREQYFGPGTRLTVT.

This clonotype was seen ten or more times. The genes are TRBV3-1 and TRBJ2-5; 9 bases map to TRBD2. The CDR3 totals 14 residues. Trimming at V came to 3 bases and at J to 3 bases, leaving 2 bases not matched to a gene. Looked up from germline, CDR1 is LGHDT and CDR2 is YNNKEL (reference sequence). The CDR3 coding sequence is TGTGCCAGCAGCCAGACTAGCGGAGAAGAGACCCAGTACTTC. It is translated as CASSQTSGEETQYF.

Notes on this clonotype: A far larger clone is one nucleotide away, so this likely arose from a read error. This rearrangement joins TRBV6-4 to TRBJ1-2, with TRBD1 identical over 12 bases. The CDR3 runs to 15 residues. In germline, CDR1 is MRHNA, CDR2 SNTAGT. CDR3 sequence (DNA): TGTGCCAGCAGTTACGGGGACAGGGGGCTTTATGGCTACGCCTTC. Protein product: CASSYGDRGLYGYAF.

This clonotype was picked up many times. The V call is TRBV28, the J call TRBJ1-2; no definite D call. CDR3 length: 15 residues. Germline assignment: CDR1 MDHEN and CDR2 SYDVKM. Trimming took off 1 base at V and 1 base at J, with 10 bases between the two ends. Written as DNA, the CDR3 is TGTGCCAGCAGTTTATCCCCGGGGATTAACTATGGCTACACCTTC. Protein sequence: CASSLSPGINYGYTF.

This clonotype has at least ten counts. V gene TRBV12-3 or TRBV12-4 combines with J gene TRBJ2-2; D call uncertain. With 2 bases removed from V and 8 bases from J, the gap between germline ends came to 15 bases. This CDR3 has 15 residues. The CDR3 region has the DNA TGTGCCAGCAGTTTATGGAGCGCCTGGAGAGGGGAGCTGTTTTTT. Translating it yields CASSLWSAWRGELFF.

The chain uses TRBV5-1 and TRBJ1-1; D gene ambiguous. The germline gives CDR1 SGHRS, CDR2 YFSETQ. CDR3 length: 12 amino acids. V was trimmed by 3 bases and J by 8 bases, leaving 11 bases between them. The CDR3 loop reads CASSSRPSEAFF. CDR3 DNA: TGCGCCAGCAGCTCCCGACCGTCCGAAGCTTTCTTT.

The CDR3 DNA follows: TGCAGCGTTGGTTTCTACGAGCAGTACTTC. It codes for CSVGFYEQYF. The genes are TRBV29-1 and TRBJ2-7, with D hard to call. Trimming cost V 4 bases and J 3 bases, with 4 bases left between them. Germline V gives CDR1 SQVTM, CDR2 ANQGSEA. CDR3 length: 10 residues.

The sample holds many counts of this clonotype. The chain has TRBV10-3 and TRBJ2-7; 8 nucleotides line up with TRBD1. The trim removed 4 bases at V and 5 bases at J, leaving 7 bases unmatched. CDR3 length: 14 residues. Germline V gene data show CDR1 as ENHRY and CDR2 as SYGVKD. Written as DNA, the CDR3 is TGTGCCATCAGTGCGGACAGGGACGGGGACGAGCAGTACTTC. This sequence encodes CAISADRDGDEQYF.

With respect to this clonotype: One end of the junction fails to match germline, which may point to a read error. The gene calls are TRBV28 and TRBJ1-6; 11 nucleotides match TRBD1. This CDR3 region has 18 residues. CDR1 is MDHEN, CDR2 SYDVKM, per germline. The CDR3 loop reads CASSSSVGTGGRSSPPHF. CDR3 nucleotides: TGTGCCAGCAGTTCCTCCGTCGGGACAGGGGGAAGAAGTTCACCCCCCCACTTT.

CDR3 bases: TGCAGTGCTCCTGGGACAGGGCACACTGAAGCTTTCTTT. Translation gives CSAPGTGHTEAFF. V gene TRBV20-1 combines with J gene TRBJ1-1; TRBD1 matches 9 bases. Germline CDR1 DFQATT, CDR2 SNEGSKA (reference sequence). The CDR3 has 13 residues. V trimming: 5 bases; J trimming: 3 bases; junction bases outside the gene matches: 4.

This clonotype was seen many times. The chain has TRBV15 and TRBJ1-2; the D is unclear. In germline, CDR1 is LNHNV, CDR2 YYDKDF (reference sequence). This CDR3 spans 12 amino acids. Trimming took off 0 bases at V and 5 bases at J, with 4 bases between the two ends. CDR3 protein: CATSRDLYGYTF. CDR3 DNA sequence: TGTGCCACCAGCAGAGATCTTTATGGCTACACCTTC.